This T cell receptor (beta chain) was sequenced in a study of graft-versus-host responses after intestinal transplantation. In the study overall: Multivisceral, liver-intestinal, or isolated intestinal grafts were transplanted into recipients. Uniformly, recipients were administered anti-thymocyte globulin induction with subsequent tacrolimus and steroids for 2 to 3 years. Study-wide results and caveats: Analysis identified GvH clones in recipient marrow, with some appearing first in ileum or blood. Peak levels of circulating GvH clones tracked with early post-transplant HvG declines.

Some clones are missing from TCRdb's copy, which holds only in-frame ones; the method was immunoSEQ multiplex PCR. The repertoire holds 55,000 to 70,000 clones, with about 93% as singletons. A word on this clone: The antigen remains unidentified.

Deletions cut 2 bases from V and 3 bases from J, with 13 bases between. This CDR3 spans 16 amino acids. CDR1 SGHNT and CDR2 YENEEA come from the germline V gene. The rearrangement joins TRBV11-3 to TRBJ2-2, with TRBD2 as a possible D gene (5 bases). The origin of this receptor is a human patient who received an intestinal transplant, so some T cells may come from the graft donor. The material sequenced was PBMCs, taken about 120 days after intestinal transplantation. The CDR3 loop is CASSLLISGDTGELFF. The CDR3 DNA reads TGTGCCAGCAGCTTATTAATAAGCGGCGACACCGGGGAGCTGTTTTTT. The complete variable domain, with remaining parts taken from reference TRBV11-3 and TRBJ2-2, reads EAGVVQSPRYKIIEKKQPVAFWCNPISGHNTLYWYLQNLGQGPELLIRYENEEAVDDSQLPKDRFSAERLKGVDSTLKIQPAELGDSAVYLCASSLLISGDTGELFFGEGSRLTVL.